The source of this T cell receptor beta chain is a study of T cells in Graves' hyperthyroidism and ophthalmopathy. RNA transcripts served as the template for amplifying TCR beta CDR3 regions. The HTBI primer set drove a first-round RT-PCR of the TCR CDR3. TCRdb ran MiXCR on the multiplex PCR reads and lists one entry per CDR3 protein. The sample carries around 490,000 distinct CDR3 sequences, less than 20% recorded once. After removal of 0 bases from V and 4 bases from J, the junction contained 10 bases not matched to a gene. The CDR3 runs 17 residues. Germline CDR1 is SGHDT and CDR2 is YYEEEE. What was sequenced was blood. This TCR was sampled from a man between 40 and 49 years old with Graves' ophthalmopathy. The V gene is TRBV5-6, the J gene TRBJ2-3, with 8 positions matching TRBD2. CDR3 sequence reads: CASSLASKRELADTQYF. CDR3 in DNA: TGTGCCAGCAGCTTGGCCTCGAAGCGGGAGCTCGCAGATACGCAGTATTTT. The complete variable domain, with remaining parts taken from reference TRBV5-6 and TRBJ2-3, reads DAGVTQSPTHLIKTRGQQVTLRCSPKSGHDTVSWYQQALGQGPQFIFQYYEEEERQRGNFPDRFSGHQFPNYSSELNVNALLLGDSALYLCASSLASKRELADTQYFGPGTRLTVL.